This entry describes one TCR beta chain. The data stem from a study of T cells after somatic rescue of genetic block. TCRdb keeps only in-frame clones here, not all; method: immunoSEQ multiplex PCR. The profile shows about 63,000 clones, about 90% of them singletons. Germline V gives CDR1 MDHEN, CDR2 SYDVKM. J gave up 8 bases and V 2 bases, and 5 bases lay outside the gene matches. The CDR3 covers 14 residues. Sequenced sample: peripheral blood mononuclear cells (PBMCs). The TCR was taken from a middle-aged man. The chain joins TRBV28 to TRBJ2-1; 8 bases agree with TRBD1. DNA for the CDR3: TGTGCCAGCAGTTTAGGACAGGGCCCCTATGAGCAGTTCTTC. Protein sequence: CASSLGQGPYEQFF.